Below, 30 T cell receptor beta chains from the same sample are listed, as sequenced in a study of T cell responses to AZD1222 COVID-19 vaccine. Sequencing was performed with immunoSEQ multiplex PCR; in TCRdb, only in-frame clones are kept and a portion is missing. The profile shows some 150,000 clones, more than 80% of them singletons. Sequencing was performed on peripheral blood, taken on day 0 of MenACWY control vaccination. The source is an adult in good health.

The genes are TRBV5-1 and TRBJ1-1; D is ambiguous. CDR3 length equals 17 residues. The V gene lost 4 bases and the J gene lost 4 bases, with 23 bases spanning the gap. CDR1 SGHRS and CDR2 YFSETQ come from the germline V gene. CDR3 nucleotide sequence: TGCGCCAGCAGCCCCGACCCAAGACCTCTGGGTGGCACTGAAGCTTTCTTT. This codes for CASSPDPRPLGGTEAFF.

CDR3 sequence reads: CSAILAGGPYF. CDR3 DNA sequence: TGCAGTGCTATCCTAGCGGGAGGGCCGTATTTT. The chain couples TRBV20-1 to TRBJ2-3; 12 positions agree with TRBD2. This CDR3 comprises 11 residues. Germline V CDR1 and CDR2: DFQATT, SNEGSKA (reference sequence). V dropped 4 bases and J dropped 14; count of bases not matched to a gene: 4.

V usage is TRBV18 and J usage is TRBJ2-3, with D unresolved. The CDR3 is 14 amino acids. The germline CDR1 and CDR2 sequences are KGHSH and LQKENI. Trimming took 0 bases from V and 2 from J, leaving 6 bases between them. For the CDR3, the DNA is TGTGCCAGCTCACCACCGAGCGCCACAGATACGCAGTATTTT. Its translation: CASSPPSATDTQYF.

The rearrangement links TRBV28 to TRBJ2-7; D ambiguous. Deletions cut 5 bases from V and 0 bases from J, with 14 bases between. CDR3 size: 15 residues. Germline loops: CDR1 MDHEN, CDR2 SYDVKM. The CDR3 loop is CASSKPGPSSYEQYF. The DNA for the CDR3 is TGTGCCAGCAGTAAACCGGGTCCTAGCTCCTACGAGCAGTACTTC.

The chain combines TRBV5-1 with TRBJ2-7; TRBD2 matches 7 bases. Germline trimming cut 3 bases from V and 2 bases from J; bases unmatched to any gene: 11. Looked up from germline, CDR1 is SGHRS and CDR2 is YFSETQ. The CDR3 is 16 amino acids. The CDR3, as DNA: TGCGCCAGCAGCTACCTCGGGGCGGCGGGGGCCTACGAGCAGTACTTC. Amino acid sequence: CASSYLGAAGAYEQYF. Full variable domain (outside the CDR3, taken from reference TRBV5-1 and TRBJ2-7): KAGVTQTPRYLIKTRGQQVTLSCSPISGHRSVSWYQQTPGQGLQFLFEYFSETQRNKGNFPGRFSGRQFSNSRSEMNVSTLELGDSALYLCASSYLGAAGAYEQYFGPGTRLTVT.

The chain combines TRBV29-1 with TRBJ1-4; 8 positions agree with TRBD1. CDR1 is SQVTM and CDR2 is ANQGSEA in the germline V gene. The CDR3 runs to 13 residues. V trimming: 6 bases; J trimming: 6 bases; junction bases outside the gene matches: 6. The CDR3 region has the DNA TGCAGCGTGAGAGACAGGGGCTATGAAAAACTGTTTTTT. Protein product: CSVRDRGYEKLFF.

This clone appeared a few times. V gene TRBV9 combines with J gene TRBJ2-7; 15 bases match TRBD2. The length of the CDR3 is 18 residues. Germline-derived CDR1 and CDR2 are SGDLS and YYNGEE. The trim removed 0 bases at V and 2 bases at J, leaving 6 bases unmatched. The CDR3 region has the DNA TGTGCCAGCAGCGTAGGGACTAGCGGGGGGGATCAACCCTACGAGCAGTACTTC. Protein: CASSVGTSGGDQPYEQYF.

The gene calls are TRBV19 and TRBJ2-3; TRBD1 or TRBD2 may be the D gene (5 bases each). CDR3 length equals 13 residues. The V end was cut by 5 bases, the J end by 1 base, with 7 bases between. The germline CDR1 and CDR2 sequences are LNHDA and SQIVND (reference sequence). The CDR3 nucleotides read TGTGCCAGTAGTGTGGGGGGCACAGATACGCAGTATTTT. This sequence encodes CASSVGGTDTQYF.

This chain uses TRBV30 with TRBJ1-6; the D gene is possibly TRBD1 (5 bases). V was cut by 0 bases and J by 10 bases, with 16 bases left in between. Germline loops: CDR1 GTSNPN, CDR2 SVGIG (reference sequence). The CDR3 is made up of 15 amino acids. The CDR3 nucleotides read TGTGCCTGGAGTGTACCTCGGGGGTCCGGATCACCCCTCCACTTT. This encodes CAWSVPRGSGSPLHF.

The chain employs TRBV4-1 and TRBJ1-6, with D uncertain. There are 15 residues in the CDR3. Trimming left V 0 bases short and J 6 bases short, with 9 bases between. Germline CDR1 MGHRA, CDR2 YSYEKL. CDR3 nucleotides: TGCGCCAGCAGCCAAGATAGCTACCGTAATTCACCCCTCCACTTT. Amino acids: CASSQDSYRNSPLHF.

The chain uses TRBV5-1 and TRBJ2-5, with a weak D call TRBD1 (6 bases). In germline, CDR1 is SGHRS, CDR2 YFSETQ. This CDR3 has 16 residues. V lost 1 base and J 4 bases, leaving 17 bases between the germline ends. The CDR3 region has the DNA TGCGCCAGCAGCTTGATGGATCTTCTCAGGGGAGAGACCCAGTACTTC. The encoded protein is CASSLMDLLRGETQYF.

The chain recombines TRBV3-1 (or the pseudogene TRBV3-2) with TRBJ1-1, with 9 bases aligning to TRBD1. The CDR3 sequence is 15 residues long. Trimming cost V 4 bases and J 5 bases; bases outside gene matches: 8. The germline V gene has CDR1 LGHDT and CDR2 YNNKEL (reference sequence). The CDR3 reads CASSRGQGWDTEAFF. CDR3 nucleotide sequence: TGTGCCAGCAGCCGAGGACAGGGGTGGGATACTGAAGCTTTCTTT.

The genes are TRBV18 and TRBJ1-1; D gene ambiguous. The CDR3 spans 13 residues. Germline V CDR1 and CDR2: KGHSH, LQKENI. V lost 3 bases and J 1 base, leaving 6 bases between the germline ends. CDR3 bases: TGTGCCAGCTCACCCACAAGGAACACTGAAGCTTTCTTT. This translates into CASSPTRNTEAFF.

This chain uses TRBV7-8 with TRBJ1-4; D is possibly TRBD1 (5 bases). Trimming removed 1 base at V and 5 bases at J, with 11 bases between. Germline CDR1 SGHVS, CDR2 FQNEAQ. The CDR3 totals 15 residues. CDR3 amino acids: CASSLEGTPNEKLFF. Written as DNA, the CDR3 is TGTGCCAGCAGCTTAGAAGGGACCCCCAATGAAAAACTGTTTTTT.

A few counts support this clone. DNA for the CDR3: TGTGCCAGCAGTTACTCGCAGGGACGGGAGACCCAGTACTTC. Encoded protein: CASSYSQGRETQYF. The chain carries TRBV6-6 and TRBJ2-5, with D perhaps matching TRBD1 or TRBD2 (5 bases each). V was clipped by 0 bases and J by 5 bases, with 10 bases between them. The CDR3 loop spans 14 amino acids. CDR1 and CDR2 from the germline V gene are MNHNY and SVGAGI (reference sequence).

The V and J genes are TRBV5-1 and TRBJ2-2, with TRBD2 matching 7 bases. From germline, CDR1 is SGHRS and CDR2 YFSETQ. J was trimmed by 3 bases and V by 0 bases; bases with no gene match: 5. This CDR3 has 16 residues. The CDR3 protein is CASSLEGSGDTGELFF. The DNA for the CDR3 is TGCGCCAGCAGCTTGGAGGGCAGCGGGGACACCGGGGAGCTGTTTTTT.

The V and J genes are TRBV5-1 and TRBJ2-5; D tentatively reads TRBD1 or TRBD2 (6 bases each). The ends were cut back, 4 bases at V and 5 bases at J, with 12 bases in the middle. The length of the CDR3 is 13 residues. CDR1 SGHRS and CDR2 YFSETQ come from the germline V gene. CDR3 sequence (DNA): TGCGCCAGCAGCCCGGGGGCGGGTGAGACCCAGTACTTC. As protein: CASSPGAGETQYF.

This clone was picked up one time. The V and J genes are TRBV5-1 and TRBJ2-1; 8 positions match TRBD2. CDR3 length: 14 amino acids. The germline V gene has CDR1 SGHRS and CDR2 YFSETQ. J lost 5 bases, V lost 4 bases, and 5 bases had no gene match. CDR3 sequence reads: CASSTRGGNNEQFF. The CDR3 coding sequence is TGCGCCAGCAGCACCCGGGGGGGTAACAATGAGCAGTTCTTC.

The chain recombines TRBV5-8 with TRBJ1-6; TRBD1 might be the D (5 bases). V lost 2 bases and J 6 bases, leaving 12 bases between the germline ends. This CDR3 comprises 15 residues. Germline loops: CDR1 SGHTS, CDR2 YDEGEE. The DNA of the CDR3 is TGTGCCAGCAGCTTTGCGTCGGGGGTTAATTCACCCCTCCACTTT. It is translated as CASSFASGVNSPLHF.

The chain uses TRBV13 and TRBJ2-4, with a tentative D call TRBD2 (6 bases). Germline lookup yields CDR1 PRHDT and CDR2 FYEKMQ (reference sequence). The CDR3 contains 19 residues. V lost 11 bases to trimming and J lost 0 bases, with 29 bases between them. For the CDR3, the DNA is TGTGCCCGGGAGCAGCGTAAGTACGGTAACCTCCTAGCCAAAAACATTCAGTACTTC. Protein sequence: CAREQRKYGNLLAKNIQYF.

The chain recombines TRBV5-1 with TRBJ2-6, with 9 bases identical to TRBD1. This CDR3 is built from 16 residues. The J segment lost 2 bases and the V segment lost 0 bases, leaving 0 bases of the junction unmatched. Germline V gives CDR1 SGHRS, CDR2 YFSETQ. CDR3 loop: CASSLGTGAGANVLTF. CDR3 sequence (DNA): TGCGCCAGCAGCTTGGGGACAGGGGCTGGGGCCAACGTCCTGACTTTC.

The rearrangement uses TRBV7-2 and TRBJ1-1, with TRBD1 identical over 7 bases. V shed 5 bases and J 0 bases; nucleotides not matched to a gene: 6. CDR1 SGHTA and CDR2 FQGNSA come from the germline V gene. This CDR3 has 15 residues. The DNA of the CDR3 is TGTGCCAGCAGCCAACAGGGGTCCCTGAACACTGAAGCTTTCTTT. This codes for CASSQQGSLNTEAFF.

V is TRBV18 and J is TRBJ1-5; D gene uncertain. The germline CDR1 and CDR2 sequences are KGHSH and LQKENI. V shed 3 bases and J shed 0 bases, with 12 bases lying between them. This CDR3 is built from 16 residues. The CDR3 DNA is TGTGCCAGCTCACCGTCCCAGCACCATAGCAATCAGCCCCAGCATTTT. This gives the protein CASSPSQHHSNQPQHF. The whole variable domain, remainder taken from reference TRBV18 and TRBJ1-5, is NAGVMQNPRHLVRRRGQEARLRCSPMKGHSHVYWYRQLPEEGLKFMVYLQKENIIDESGMPKERFSAEFPKEGPSILRIQQVVRGDSAAYFCASSPSQHHSNQPQHFGDGTRLSIL.

The table lists this clone with a count of one. The gene calls are TRBV7-8 and TRBJ1-1; 12 bases agree with TRBD1. CDR3 length: 17 amino acids. Germline V CDR1 and CDR2: SGHVS, FQNEAQ. Unmatched junction bases numbered 7, after V lost 3 bases and J lost 2 bases. The CDR3 region has the DNA TGTGCCAGCAGCTTCATACCGGGACAGGGGGCAAACACTGAAGCTTTCTTT. Encoded protein: CASSFIPGQGANTEAFF.

The chain uses TRBV19 and TRBJ1-5; D call uncertain. CDR3 length equals 16 residues. Per germline, CDR1 LNHDA and CDR2 SQIVND (reference sequence). Trimming left V 0 bases short and J 1 base short, with 10 bases between. The CDR3 spells CASSIEVSRSNQPQHF. CDR3 nucleotides: TGTGCCAGTAGTATAGAGGTCAGCCGGAGCAATCAGCCCCAGCATTTT.

CDR3 nucleotide sequence: TGTGCCAGCAGTGAATCCGGGACAGGAGCATATGGCTACACCTTC. Translating it yields CASSESGTGAYGYTF. The chain has TRBV6-4 and TRBJ1-2, with 8 bases fitting TRBD1. This CDR3 is 15 amino acids long. J was trimmed by 5 bases and V by 3 bases; bases with no gene match: 8. Germline-derived CDR1 and CDR2 are MRHNA and SNTAGT.

V usage is TRBV5-1 and J usage is TRBJ1-4, with TRBD1 matching 8 bases. Germline V gene data show CDR1 as SGHRS and CDR2 as YFSETQ. There are 14 residues in the CDR3. J lost 6 bases, V lost 0 bases, and 1 base had no gene match. The CDR3 region has the DNA TGCGCCAGCAGCTTGGAGACAGGGGATGAAAAACTGTTTTTT. It encodes CASSLETGDEKLFF.

The chain is built from TRBV4-1 and TRBJ2-5; D is unresolved. Trimming removed 0 bases at V and 1 base at J, with 9 bases between. CDR1 is MGHRA and CDR2 is YSYEKL in the germline V gene. CDR3 length: 15 residues. CDR3 coding DNA: TGCGCCAGCAGCCAAGAGACAACAGCCCAAGAGACCCAGTACTTC. It yields the protein CASSQETTAQETQYF.

For the CDR3, the DNA is TGTGCCAGCAGTTATCGTCGGCAATCTAATGAAAAACTGTTTTTT. This encodes CASSYRRQSNEKLFF. This chain links TRBV6-5 with TRBJ1-4; D not resolved. The germline gives CDR1 MNHEY, CDR2 SVGAGI. V was trimmed by 3 bases and J by 3 bases, leaving 11 bases between them. The CDR3 contains 15 residues.

This sequence joins TRBV5-1 and TRBJ2-3; 9 bases are a match to TRBD2. From germline, CDR1 is SGHRS and CDR2 YFSETQ. The V gene end was trimmed by 0 bases and the J gene end by 0 bases; junction bases not matched to a gene: 2. The CDR3 consists of 16 residues. The CDR3 protein is CASSLGLAASTDTQYF. CDR3 in DNA: TGCGCCAGCAGCTTGGGACTAGCGGCTAGCACAGATACGCAGTATTTT. Full variable domain (outside the CDR3, taken from reference TRBV5-1 and TRBJ2-3): KAGVTQTPRYLIKTRGQQVTLSCSPISGHRSVSWYQQTPGQGLQFLFEYFSETQRNKGNFPGRFSGRQFSNSRSEMNVSTLELGDSALYLCASSLGLAASTDTQYFGPGTRLTVL.